One and the same sample provided the 5 T cell receptor beta chains below, sequenced in a study of identical twins. TCRdb re-called the 5' RACE reads with MiXCR, one entry per CDR3 protein. The profile covers about 720,000 distinct CDR3 sequences, with over 8.5% appearing a single time and approximately 0.94% taken by the ten largest. These data also formed part of another study, on yellow fever vaccine responses in identical twins.

Sequenced material: PBMCs. These receptors came from a young woman in good health.

In this sample, this clonotype turned up a few times. The J gene is TRBJ2-2, the V gene TRBV9, with a weak D call TRBD2 (6 bases). CDR3 size: 15 residues. The germline V and J ends were trimmed by 0 bases and 7 bases, with 13 bases remaining between them. Per germline, CDR1 SGDLS and CDR2 YYNGEE. CDR3 DNA sequence: TGTGCCAGCAGCGTAGTAGGGCTAGCGAGCGGGGAGCTGTTTTTT. Translated: CASSVVGLASGELFF.

A few counts support this clonotype. V gene TRBV10-3 combines with J gene TRBJ2-2; TRBD2 is a possible D gene (7 bases). The CDR3 is 14 residues long. Germline V gene lookup returns CDR1 ENHRY and CDR2 SYGVKD. V was trimmed by 8 bases and J by 7 bases, leaving 17 bases between them. The CDR3 DNA follows: TGTGCCATCCCCTGGCGGGGGCTAGGCGGGGAGCTGTTTTTT. This codes for CAIPWRGLGGELFF.

The chain carries TRBV5-4 and TRBJ2-2; 7 positions match TRBD1. V trimming: 5 bases; J trimming: 5 bases; junction bases outside the gene matches: 3. The CDR3 extends over 13 amino acids. CDR1 and CDR2 (germline): SGHNT, YYREEE (reference sequence). As DNA, the CDR3 is TGTGCCAGCAGTGGACAGGTGACCGGGGAGCTGTTTTTT. Translating gives CASSGQVTGELFF.

A few counts support this clonotype. This rearrangement joins TRBV18 to TRBJ2-6; D unresolved. Germline V gives CDR1 KGHSH, CDR2 LQKENI. CDR3 length: 18 residues. Trimming took 1 base from V and 1 from J, leaving 14 bases between them. In DNA, the CDR3 is TGTGCCAGCTCACCACAACCCCACCTCGGGTCTGGGGCCAACGTCCTGACTTTC. This translates into CASSPQPHLGSGANVLTF.

This clonotype showed up just a few times. The J gene is TRBJ2-7, the V gene TRBV27; 9 nucleotides agree with TRBD2. CDR3 length: 18 amino acids. Germline trimming cut 6 bases from V and 3 bases from J; bases unmatched to any gene: 18. In germline, CDR1 is MNHEY, CDR2 SMNVEV (reference sequence). CDR3 coding DNA: TGTGCCAGCAGAGGTAACACCGATAGCGGGAGTGGGTTCTACGAGCAGTACTTC. Its protein is CASRGNTDSGSGFYEQYF.